The 27 T cell receptor beta chains below were found in one sample sequenced in a study of response to subunit inactivated influenza vaccine. TCRdb passed the RT-PCR reads through MiXCR, listing each CDR3 protein once. The data hold about 700,000 distinct CDR3 sequences, with 14% observed a single time. This specimen was PBMCs from blood, taken approximately 15 days before vaccination. These receptors were obtained from a man in his forties or fifties who received an inactivated influenza vaccine.

The rearrangement uses TRBV3-1 and TRBJ2-7; 10 nucleotides align to TRBD1. This CDR3 comprises 14 residues. Trimming took 7 bases from V and 2 from J; bases not matched to a gene: 5. The V gene's germline CDR1 is LGHDT and CDR2 YNNKEL (reference sequence). CDR3 residues: CASMRQGATYEQYF. In DNA, the CDR3 is TGTGCCAGCATGAGACAGGGGGCCACCTACGAGCAGTACTTC.

This clonotype was seen repeatedly, ten times or more. The V gene is TRBV12-3 or TRBV12-4, the J gene TRBJ1-2; 11 bases map to TRBD1. V was clipped by 4 bases and J by 4 bases; unmatched bases: 5. The CDR3 is made up of 15 amino acids. In DNA form, the CDR3 reads TGTGCCAGCAGTTCACCAGGACAGGGGGCCTATGGCTACACCTTC. Its protein product is CASSSPGQGAYGYTF.

This chain connects TRBV4-2 to TRBJ2-3; 12 bases line up with TRBD2. Germline CDR1 and CDR2: LGHNA and YNFKEQ. The CDR3 contains 21 residues. The J segment lost 2 bases and the V segment lost 0 bases, leaving 15 bases of the junction unmatched. CDR3 DNA: TGTGCCAGCAGCCAAGATCTCTGGACTAGCGGGGCCGACTGGAACACAGATACGCAGTATTTT. Protein sequence: CASSQDLWTSGADWNTDTQYF.

This clonotype showed up just a few times. V and J are TRBV11-2 and TRBJ2-7; TRBD1 agrees at 7 bases. Germline CDR1 is SGHAT and CDR2 is FQNNGV. V shed 3 bases and J 6 bases; nucleotides not matched to a gene: 14. The CDR3 contains 16 residues. In nucleotides, the CDR3 is TGTGCCAGCAGCTTTACGTCCTTCGCTACAGGGGCCGAGCAGTACTTC. This codes for CASSFTSFATGAEQYF.

This clonotype was observed at least ten times. The chain links TRBV5-1 to TRBJ1-1, with D unresolved. The V gene lost 0 bases and the J gene lost 2 bases, with 11 bases spanning the gap. Germline values: CDR1 SGHRS, CDR2 YFSETQ. The CDR3 loop spans 15 amino acids. The CDR3 protein is CASSLGPGPNTEAFF. The CDR3 DNA follows: TGCGCCAGCAGCTTGGGCCCCGGACCCAACACTGAAGCTTTCTTT.

This clonotype has only a few counts. The chain links TRBV6-2 or TRBV6-3 to TRBJ2-7; possibly TRBD1 for D (5 bases). Germline V gives CDR1 MNHEY, CDR2 SVGEGT. The CDR3 totals 12 residues. The V end lost 6 bases, the J end lost 3 bases, and 9 bases lay between the germline ends. The CDR3 here is CASSRQIYEQYF. The DNA for the CDR3 is TGTGCCAGCAGCCGACAGATCTACGAGCAGTACTTC.

The chain combines TRBV4-1 with TRBJ2-5; 9 nucleotides align to TRBD2. With V trimmed by 1 base and J by 4 bases, 7 bases remained unmatched. The CDR3 is 16 residues long. The germline V gene encodes CDR1 MGHRA and CDR2 YSYEKL. In DNA, the CDR3 is TGCGCCAGCAGCCAAGTAGCGGGAGCCCCGTCAGAGACCCAGTACTTC. Protein sequence: CASSQVAGAPSETQYF.

This clonotype has just a few counts. The genes are TRBV6-2 or TRBV6-3 and TRBJ2-2, with D uncertain. The CDR3 has 13 residues. Germline CDR1 reads MNHEY; CDR2 reads SVGEGT. The V end lost 7 bases, the J end lost 3 bases, and 9 bases lay between the germline ends. The CDR3 protein is CASKEKDTGELFF. The DNA of the CDR3 is TGTGCCAGCAAGGAAAAGGACACCGGGGAGCTGTTTTTT.

Only a few counts were recorded for this clonotype. The chain joins TRBV5-1 to TRBJ2-3, with D maybe TRBD2 (5 bases). CDR1 and CDR2 (germline): SGHRS, YFSETQ. The CDR3 has 15 residues. Trimming left V 1 base short and J 1 base short, with 10 bases between. The CDR3 reads CASSLMTTGTDTQYF. CDR3 nucleotide sequence: TGCGCCAGCAGCTTGATGACTACAGGCACAGATACGCAGTATTTT.

This clonotype is a singleton in its sample. The chain joins TRBV20-1 to TRBJ1-5; TRBD1 matches 8 bases. Losses at the gene ends were 6 bases for V and 1 base for J; bases not matched to a gene: 5. The CDR3 has 14 amino acids. The V gene's germline CDR1 is DFQATT and CDR2 SNEGSKA (reference sequence). CDR3 loop: CSARTGKSNQPQHF. The CDR3 DNA is TGCAGTGCAAGGACAGGGAAAAGCAATCAGCCCCAGCATTTT.

V and J are TRBV11-1 and TRBJ2-5; 15 bases line up with TRBD2. CDR1 is SGHAT, CDR2 FQDESV, per germline (reference sequence). The V gene end was trimmed by 4 bases and the J gene end by 2 bases; junction bases not matched to a gene: 8. The length of the CDR3 is 18 residues. As DNA, the CDR3 is TGTGCCAGCAGCTCTCGGACTAGCGGGAGGGTTCAACAAGAGACCCAGTACTTC. Amino acids: CASSSRTSGRVQQETQYF.

This clonotype has a count of ten or more. The V gene is TRBV6-1, the J gene TRBJ2-7, with 10 bases lining up with TRBD2. This CDR3 is 13 amino acids long. J was trimmed by 5 bases and V by 8 bases; bases with no gene match: 6. The germline V gene has CDR1 MNHNS and CDR2 SASEGT. The CDR3 reads CASRSGRANEQYF. The CDR3 nucleotides are TGTGCCAGCCGGAGCGGGAGGGCCAACGAGCAGTACTTC.

The V call is TRBV14, the J call TRBJ2-5, with D tentatively TRBD1 (5 bases). The CDR3 totals 13 residues. Trimming stripped 4 bases from V and 0 bases from J, with 6 bases between. Germline loops: CDR1 SGHDN, CDR2 FVKESK. Written as DNA, the CDR3 is TGTGCCAGCAGCCCGACAGACCAAGAGACCCAGTACTTC. Its translation is CASSPTDQETQYF.

V gene TRBV24-1 combines with J gene TRBJ2-3; maybe TRBD2 (5 bases). CDR3 length equals 13 residues. Trimming pared 3 bases from V and 6 bases from J, leaving 9 bases between. Looked up from germline, CDR1 is KGHDR and CDR2 is SFDVKD. The DNA for the CDR3 is TGTGCCACCAGTGATGGAGGACGTGATACGCAGTATTTT. Its protein product is CATSDGGRDTQYF.

A single count supports this clonotype. The chain couples TRBV5-4 to TRBJ2-5, with a possible D match to TRBD1 (6 bases). CDR3 length: 15 residues. Germline V gene lookup returns CDR1 SGHNT and CDR2 YYREEE (reference sequence). V was pared by 4 bases and J by 0 bases, with 13 bases between. The chain's CDR3 is CASSPRTEHQETQYF. The CDR3 nucleotides read TGTGCCAGCAGCCCGAGGACAGAGCACCAAGAGACCCAGTACTTC.

The gene calls are TRBV13 and TRBJ2-7, with D possibly being TRBD1 or TRBD2 (5 bases each). Germline CDR1 reads PRHDT; CDR2 reads FYEKMQ (reference sequence). Trimming shortened V by 0 bases and J by 8 bases, and 17 bases separated the two germline ends. This CDR3 region has 15 residues. CDR3 sequence: CASSLGWGPFKQQYF. CDR3 DNA: TGTGCCAGCAGCTTAGGTTGGGGACCCTTTAAGCAGCAGTACTTC.

The table lists this clonotype with a few counts. The chain links TRBV24-1 to TRBJ2-5, with a tentative D call TRBD2 (7 bases). Trimming took 4 bases from V and 5 from J, leaving 22 bases between them. Germline V gene data show CDR1 as KGHDR and CDR2 as SFDVKD. The CDR3 covers 17 residues. In nucleotides, the CDR3 is TGTGCCACCAGTGACCCAACGGGGGGCGGTGTTAGGGAGACCCAGTACTTC. Translation gives CATSDPTGGGVRETQYF.

The chain combines TRBV4-1 with TRBJ1-1, with D unresolved. With 1 base removed from V and 1 base from J, the gap between germline ends came to 10 bases. Looked up from germline, CDR1 is MGHRA and CDR2 is YSYEKL. The length of the CDR3 is 15 residues. CDR3 sequence (DNA): TGCGCCAGCAGCCAAGTCTTAACCCCGAACACTGAAGCTTTCTTT. Translated: CASSQVLTPNTEAFF.

This clonotype was seen repeatedly, ten times or more. The rearrangement links TRBV7-9 to TRBJ2-5; no definite D call. There are 11 residues in the CDR3. In germline, CDR1 is SEHNR, CDR2 FQNEAQ (reference sequence). V was clipped by 7 bases and J by 5 bases, with 8 bases between them. The CDR3 DNA reads TGTGCCAGCAAGGTTGGGGAGACCCAGTACTTC. This codes for CASKVGETQYF. Together with reference TRBV7-9 and TRBJ2-5, the CDR3 gives the full variable domain: DTGVSQNPRHKITKRGQNVTFRCDPISEHNRLYWYRQTLGQGPEFLTYFQNEAQLEKSRLLSDRFSAERPKGSFSTLEIQRTEQGDSAMYLCASKVGETQYFGPGTRLLVL.

A few counts support this clonotype. CDR3 in DNA: TGCGCCAGCAGCTTCACTAGCGGGAGTTCAAATGAGCAGTTCTTC. Its translation is CASSFTSGSSNEQFF. The chain links TRBV5-1 to TRBJ2-1, with 11 nucleotides matching TRBD2. Germline assignment: CDR1 SGHRS and CDR2 YFSETQ. The CDR3 length is 15 residues. V dropped 2 bases and J dropped 7; count of bases not matched to a gene: 5.

This clonotype appeared a few times. The chain uses TRBV20-1 and TRBJ2-7; 7 nucleotides align to TRBD1. J lost 5 bases, V lost 6 bases, and 16 bases had no gene match. There are 15 residues in the CDR3. Germline V gives CDR1 DFQATT, CDR2 SNEGSKA (reference sequence). The CDR3 region is CSAQTRQGTPDEQYF. The CDR3 DNA reads as TGCAGTGCCCAGACACGACAGGGCACACCGGACGAGCAGTACTTC.

The chain links TRBV6-1 to TRBJ2-5; possible D gene TRBD1, 5 bases. From germline, CDR1 is MNHNS and CDR2 SASEGT. The CDR3 has 13 residues. V was pared by 6 bases and J by 5 bases, with 13 bases between. This CDR3 is CASRVAGWETQYF. CDR3 coding DNA: TGTGCCAGCAGAGTCGCAGGGTGGGAGACCCAGTACTTC.

This chain uses TRBV14 with TRBJ2-7; the D gene could be TRBD1 or TRBD2 (5 bases each). Germline lookup yields CDR1 SGHDN and CDR2 FVKESK. V was clipped by 1 base and J by 3 bases, with 19 bases between them. This CDR3 spans 17 amino acids. CDR3 nucleotides: TGTGCCAGCAGCCAAGTAACCCCGAGGGACGGAGTCTACGAGCAGTACTTC. Translating gives CASSQVTPRDGVYEQYF. The whole variable domain, filled in from reference TRBV14 and TRBJ2-7, reads EAGVTQFPSHSVIEKGQTVTLRCDPISGHDNLYWYRRVMGKEIKFLLHFVKESKQDESGMPNNRFLAERTGGTYSTLKVQPAELEDSGVYFCASSQVTPRDGVYEQYFGPGTRLTVT.

There are a few counts of this clonotype. The V and J genes are TRBV29-1 and TRBJ2-5, with 7 positions matching TRBD1. The CDR3 runs to 13 residues. The germline V gene encodes CDR1 SQVTM and CDR2 ANQGSEA. V lost 7 bases to trimming and J lost 2 bases; unmatched junction nucleotides: 7. CDR3: CSDRDSRQETQYF. The CDR3 DNA is TGCAGCGACAGGGACAGCCGACAAGAGACCCAGTACTTC.

This chain joins TRBV7-8 and TRBJ2-5; D may be TRBD1 (5 bases). The CDR3 totals 15 residues. V was cut by 5 bases and J by 4 bases, with 17 bases left in between. The germline CDR1 and CDR2 sequences are SGHVS and FQNEAQ. This CDR3 is CASSPPVRGGETQYF. Written as DNA, the CDR3 is TGTGCCAGCAGCCCCCCCGTAAGGGGTGGAGAGACCCAGTACTTC.

V usage is TRBV20-1 and J usage is TRBJ1-6, with D possibly TRBD1 on 6 matching bases. Germline values: CDR1 DFQATT, CDR2 SNEGSKA (reference sequence). With 6 bases removed from V and 7 bases from J, the gap between germline ends came to 16 bases. The CDR3 loop spans 14 amino acids. The CDR3 reads CSAAEDSGNSPLHF. The CDR3 DNA sequence: TGCAGTGCGGCGGAGGACAGCGGGAATTCACCCCTCCACTTT.

The V gene is TRBV11-2, the J gene TRBJ2-5; 9 nucleotides agree with TRBD1. J lost 4 bases, V lost 5 bases, and 8 bases had no gene match. The CDR3 totals 15 residues. CDR1 is SGHAT, CDR2 FQNNGV, per germline. CDR3 sequence reads: CASSITGGTGETQYF. As DNA, the CDR3 is TGTGCCAGCAGCATCACAGGGGGCACGGGAGAGACCCAGTACTTC.